The sequence of this TCR beta chain was determined in a study of T cell responses to AZD1222 COVID-19 vaccine. Profiled with immunoSEQ multiplex PCR; TCRdb holds only in-frame clones, not every one. The sample yields roughly 120,000 clones, 85% to 90% seen once. This CDR3 region has 14 residues. Germline V gene data show CDR1 as SEHNR and CDR2 as FQNEAQ (reference sequence). J gave up 6 bases and V 6 bases, and 6 bases lay outside the gene matches. This clone was picked up one time. This chain links TRBV7-9 with TRBJ1-5; 9 bases line up with TRBD1. The TCR sequence derives from an adult who received the AZD1222 COVID-19 vaccine. The sequencing used peripheral blood, collected 28 days after the second AZD1222 dose. Here the CDR3 reads CASSRDRDSQPQHF. The CDR3 DNA sequence: TGTGCCAGCAGTCGGGACAGGGATAGTCAGCCCCAGCATTTT.